Shown below are 5 T cell receptor beta chains from a single sample sequenced in a study of human T cells and chemical hapten exposure. TCRdb called the RACE reads again in MiXCR, with one record for every CDR3 protein. The sample holds tens of thousands of distinct CDR3 sequences, approximately 9.7% seen once. Described time point: healthy volunteer bleed at 2 weeks. Whole blood, unfractionated, served as the material for total RNA extraction. Sequences were obtained from whole blood. The receptors stem from a female donor in good health. Some clones in this sample may be carry-over from other donors' samples.

This chain's CDR3 is CSARTGDTEAFF. As DNA, the CDR3 is TGCAGTGCTAGGACAGGGGACACTGAAGCTTTCTTT. This chain uses TRBV20-1 with TRBJ1-1, with 8 bases fitting TRBD1. V shed 3 bases, J shed 3 bases, and the junction held 0 bases outside the gene matches. Germline loops: CDR1 DFQATT, CDR2 SNEGSKA (reference sequence). The length of the CDR3 is 12 residues.

Notes on this clonotype: A single base separates this from a much larger clone, so it may be a read error. The CDR3 nucleotides are TGCAACGTAGAGGACAGCTACACAGATACGCAGTATTTT. Translating it yields CNVEDSYTDTQYF. J is TRBJ2-3 and V is TRBV29-1; a possible D gene is TRBD1 (6 bases). The germline CDR1 and CDR2 sequences are SQVTM and ANQGSEA. The CDR3 spans 13 residues.

This chain links TRBV7-2 with TRBJ2-4; no clear D gene. Germline CDR1 is SGHTA and CDR2 is FQGNSA. V was cut by 5 bases and J by 10 bases, with 9 bases left in between. The length of the CDR3 is 11 residues. The CDR3 here is CASSAREIQYF. CDR3 in DNA: TGTGCCAGCAGCGCTCGAGAAATTCAGTACTTC.

This clonotype was recorded at least ten times. The chain recombines TRBV12-3 or TRBV12-4 with TRBJ2-2, with D uncertain. The V and J ends lost 2 bases and 5 bases respectively, with 6 bases between them. The CDR3 sequence is 13 residues long. The CDR3 loop is CASSLRETGELFF. The CDR3 coding sequence is TGTGCCAGCAGTTTACGAGAGACCGGGGAGCTGTTTTTT.

The V and J genes are TRBV7-2 and TRBJ1-2, with a weak D call TRBD1 (5 bases). With 3 bases removed from V and 3 bases from J, the gap between germline ends came to 11 bases. There are 14 residues in the CDR3. CDR1 and CDR2 from the germline V gene are SGHTA and FQGNSA. This CDR3 reads CASSLGEAYYGYTF. As DNA, the CDR3 is TGTGCCAGCAGCTTGGGGGAGGCGTACTATGGCTACACCTTC.